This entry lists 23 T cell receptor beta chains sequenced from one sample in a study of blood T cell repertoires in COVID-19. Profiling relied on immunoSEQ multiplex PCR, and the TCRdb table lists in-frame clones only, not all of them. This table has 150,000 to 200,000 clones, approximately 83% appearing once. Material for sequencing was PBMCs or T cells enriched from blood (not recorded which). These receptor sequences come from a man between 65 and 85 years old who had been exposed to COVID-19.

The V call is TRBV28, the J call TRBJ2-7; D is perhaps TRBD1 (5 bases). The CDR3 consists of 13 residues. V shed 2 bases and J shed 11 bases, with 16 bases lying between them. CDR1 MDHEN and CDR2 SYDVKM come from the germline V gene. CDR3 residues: CASSLDLQGSKYF. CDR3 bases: TGTGCCAGCAGTTTAGACCTCCAGGGTTCGAAGTACTTC.

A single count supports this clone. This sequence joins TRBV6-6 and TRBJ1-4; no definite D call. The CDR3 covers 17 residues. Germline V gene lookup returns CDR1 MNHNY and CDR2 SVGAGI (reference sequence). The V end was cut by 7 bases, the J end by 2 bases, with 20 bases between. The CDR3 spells CASTRRQAVGTNEKLFF. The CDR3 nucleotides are TGTGCCAGCACTCGTCGGCAAGCGGTTGGTACTAATGAAAAACTGTTTTTT.

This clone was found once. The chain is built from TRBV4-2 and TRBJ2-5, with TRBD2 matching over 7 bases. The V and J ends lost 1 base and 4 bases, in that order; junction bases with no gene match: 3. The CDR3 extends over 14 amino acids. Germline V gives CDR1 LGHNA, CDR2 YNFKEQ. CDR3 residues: CASSQGGGGETQYF. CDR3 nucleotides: TGTGCCAGCAGCCAAGGCGGCGGGGGAGAGACCCAGTACTTC.

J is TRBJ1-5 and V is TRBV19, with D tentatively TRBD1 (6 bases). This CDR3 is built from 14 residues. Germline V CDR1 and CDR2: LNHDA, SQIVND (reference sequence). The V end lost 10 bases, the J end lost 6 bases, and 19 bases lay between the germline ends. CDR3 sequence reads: CATISGGASQPQHF. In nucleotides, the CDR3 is TGTGCCACTATCTCCGGGGGGGCAAGTCAGCCCCAGCATTTT.

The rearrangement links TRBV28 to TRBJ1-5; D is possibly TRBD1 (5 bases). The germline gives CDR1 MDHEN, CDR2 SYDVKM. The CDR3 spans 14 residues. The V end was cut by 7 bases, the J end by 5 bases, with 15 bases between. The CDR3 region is CASTPGGADQPQHF. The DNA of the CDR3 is TGTGCCAGCACCCCGGGAGGGGCCGATCAGCCCCAGCATTTT.

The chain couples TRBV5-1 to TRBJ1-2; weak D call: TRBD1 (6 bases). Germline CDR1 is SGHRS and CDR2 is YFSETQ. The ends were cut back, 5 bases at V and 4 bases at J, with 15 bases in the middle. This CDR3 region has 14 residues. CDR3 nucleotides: TGCGCCAGCAGAGCAAACCCGACAGGCTATGGCTACACCTTC. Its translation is CASRANPTGYGYTF. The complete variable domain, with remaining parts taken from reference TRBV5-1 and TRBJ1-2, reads KAGVTQTPRYLIKTRGQQVTLSCSPISGHRSVSWYQQTPGQGLQFLFEYFSETQRNKGNFPGRFSGRQFSNSRSEMNVSTLELGDSALYLCASRANPTGYGYTFGSGTRLTVV.

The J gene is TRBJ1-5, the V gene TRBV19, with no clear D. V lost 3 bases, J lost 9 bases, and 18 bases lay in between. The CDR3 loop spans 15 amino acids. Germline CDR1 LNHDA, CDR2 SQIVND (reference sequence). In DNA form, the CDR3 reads TGTGCCAGTAGTATCGGATCACGGATAGGAGGGCCCCAGCATTTT. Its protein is CASSIGSRIGGPQHF.

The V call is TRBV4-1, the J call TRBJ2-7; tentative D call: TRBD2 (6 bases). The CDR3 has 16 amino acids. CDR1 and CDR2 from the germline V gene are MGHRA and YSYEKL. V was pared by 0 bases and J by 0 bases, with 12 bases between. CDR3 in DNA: TGCGCCAGCAGCCAAGATAGCACCGGGAGCTCCTACGAGCAGTACTTC. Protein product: CASSQDSTGSSYEQYF.

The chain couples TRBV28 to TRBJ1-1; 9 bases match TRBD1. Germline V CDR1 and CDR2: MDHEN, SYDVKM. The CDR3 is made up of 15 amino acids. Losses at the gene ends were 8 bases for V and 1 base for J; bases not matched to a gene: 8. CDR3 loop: CASRPGDRENTEAFF. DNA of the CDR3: TGTGCCAGCCGACCCGGGGACAGGGAGAACACTGAAGCTTTCTTT.

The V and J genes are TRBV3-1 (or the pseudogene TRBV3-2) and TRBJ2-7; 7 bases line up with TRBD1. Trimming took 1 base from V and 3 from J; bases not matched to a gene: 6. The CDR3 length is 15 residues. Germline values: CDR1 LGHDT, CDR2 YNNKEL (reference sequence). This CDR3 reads CASSQARTGGYEQYF. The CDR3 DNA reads TGTGCCAGCAGCCAAGCGAGGACAGGAGGCTACGAGCAGTACTTC.

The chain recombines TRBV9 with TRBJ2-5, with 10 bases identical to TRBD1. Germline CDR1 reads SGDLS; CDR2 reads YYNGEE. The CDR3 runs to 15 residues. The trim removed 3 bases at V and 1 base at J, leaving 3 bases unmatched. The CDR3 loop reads CASSGDRGPQETQYF. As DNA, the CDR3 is TGTGCCAGCAGCGGGGACAGGGGACCCCAAGAGACCCAGTACTTC.

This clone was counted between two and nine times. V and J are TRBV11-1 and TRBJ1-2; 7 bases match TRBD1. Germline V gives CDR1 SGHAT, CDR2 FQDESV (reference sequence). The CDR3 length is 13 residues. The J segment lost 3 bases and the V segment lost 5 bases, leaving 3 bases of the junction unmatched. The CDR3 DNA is TGTGCCAGCAGCACAGGGGTCTACTATGGCTACACCTTC. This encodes CASSTGVYYGYTF.

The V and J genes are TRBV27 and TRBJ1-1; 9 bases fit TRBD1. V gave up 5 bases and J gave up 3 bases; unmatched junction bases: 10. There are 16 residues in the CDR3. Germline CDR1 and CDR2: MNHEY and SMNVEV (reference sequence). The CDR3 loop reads CASSGRTGASDTEAFF. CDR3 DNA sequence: TGTGCCAGCAGTGGCAGGACAGGGGCGTCGGACACTGAAGCTTTCTTT.

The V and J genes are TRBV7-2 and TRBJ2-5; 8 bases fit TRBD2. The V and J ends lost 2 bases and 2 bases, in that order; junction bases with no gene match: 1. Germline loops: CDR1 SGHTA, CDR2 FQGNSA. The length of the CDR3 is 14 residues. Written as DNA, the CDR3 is TGTGCCAGCAGCTTAACTAGCGGACAAGAGACCCAGTACTTC. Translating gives CASSLTSGQETQYF.

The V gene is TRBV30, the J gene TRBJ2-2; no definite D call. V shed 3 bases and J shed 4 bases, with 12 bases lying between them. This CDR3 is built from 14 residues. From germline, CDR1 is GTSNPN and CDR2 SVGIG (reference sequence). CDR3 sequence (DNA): TGTGCCTGGAGCTCAGTCCTTGGCACCGGGGAGCTGTTTTTT. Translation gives CAWSSVLGTGELFF.

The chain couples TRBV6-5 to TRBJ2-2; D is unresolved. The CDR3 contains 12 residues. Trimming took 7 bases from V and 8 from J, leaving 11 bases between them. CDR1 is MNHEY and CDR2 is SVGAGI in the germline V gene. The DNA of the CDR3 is TGTGCCAGCATGTCCTATGAGGGGGAGCTGTTTTTT. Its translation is CASMSYEGELFF.

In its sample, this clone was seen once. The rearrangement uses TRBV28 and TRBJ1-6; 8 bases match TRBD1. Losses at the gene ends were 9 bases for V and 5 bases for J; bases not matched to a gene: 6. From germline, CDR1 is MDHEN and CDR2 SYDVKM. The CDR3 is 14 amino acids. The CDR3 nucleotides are TGTGCCAGTACGGGGACAGGCCATAATTCACCCCTCCACTTT. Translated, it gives CASTGTGHNSPLHF.

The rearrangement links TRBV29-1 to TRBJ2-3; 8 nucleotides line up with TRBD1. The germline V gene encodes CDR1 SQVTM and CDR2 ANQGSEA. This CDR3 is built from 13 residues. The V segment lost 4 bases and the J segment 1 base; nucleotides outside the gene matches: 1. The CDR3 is CSVVGQGTDTQYF. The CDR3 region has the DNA TGCAGCGTTGTGGGACAGGGCACAGATACGCAGTATTTT.

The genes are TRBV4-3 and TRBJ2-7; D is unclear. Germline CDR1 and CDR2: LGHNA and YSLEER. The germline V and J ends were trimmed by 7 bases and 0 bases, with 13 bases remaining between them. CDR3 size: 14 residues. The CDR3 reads CASKETLNSYEQYF. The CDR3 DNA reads TGCGCCAGCAAGGAGACCCTAAACTCCTACGAGCAGTACTTC.

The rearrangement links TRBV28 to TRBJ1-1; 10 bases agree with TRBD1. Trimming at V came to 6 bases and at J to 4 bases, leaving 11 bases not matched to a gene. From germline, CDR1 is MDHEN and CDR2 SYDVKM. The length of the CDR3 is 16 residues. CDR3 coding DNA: TGTGCCAGCAGGCCCGACAGGGGGCTGTCGGGCACTGAAGCTTTCTTT. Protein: CASRPDRGLSGTEAFF.

CDR3 amino acids: CAISESSRQSKQYF. Written as DNA, the CDR3 is TGTGCCATCAGTGAGTCCTCGCGACAGAGTAAGCAGTACTTC. The chain joins TRBV10-3 to TRBJ2-7; D may be TRBD1 (5 bases). Germline CDR1 is ENHRY and CDR2 is SYGVKD. The CDR3 has 14 residues. Trimming left V 0 bases short and J 8 bases short, with 14 bases between.

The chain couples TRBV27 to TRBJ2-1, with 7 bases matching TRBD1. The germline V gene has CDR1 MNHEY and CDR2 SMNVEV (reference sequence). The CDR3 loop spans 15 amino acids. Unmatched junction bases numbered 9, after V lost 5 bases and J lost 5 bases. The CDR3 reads CASSPGDSMNNEQFF. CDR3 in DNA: TGTGCCAGCAGTCCTGGGGACAGCATGAACAATGAGCAGTTCTTC.

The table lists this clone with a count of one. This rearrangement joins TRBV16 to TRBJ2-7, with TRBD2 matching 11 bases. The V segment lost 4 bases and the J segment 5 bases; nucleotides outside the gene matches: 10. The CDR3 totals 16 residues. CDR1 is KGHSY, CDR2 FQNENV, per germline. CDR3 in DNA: TGTGCCAGCAGCCCTTCCCTACTAGCGGGAGCACACGAGCAGTACTTC. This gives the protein CASSPSLLAGAHEQYF.